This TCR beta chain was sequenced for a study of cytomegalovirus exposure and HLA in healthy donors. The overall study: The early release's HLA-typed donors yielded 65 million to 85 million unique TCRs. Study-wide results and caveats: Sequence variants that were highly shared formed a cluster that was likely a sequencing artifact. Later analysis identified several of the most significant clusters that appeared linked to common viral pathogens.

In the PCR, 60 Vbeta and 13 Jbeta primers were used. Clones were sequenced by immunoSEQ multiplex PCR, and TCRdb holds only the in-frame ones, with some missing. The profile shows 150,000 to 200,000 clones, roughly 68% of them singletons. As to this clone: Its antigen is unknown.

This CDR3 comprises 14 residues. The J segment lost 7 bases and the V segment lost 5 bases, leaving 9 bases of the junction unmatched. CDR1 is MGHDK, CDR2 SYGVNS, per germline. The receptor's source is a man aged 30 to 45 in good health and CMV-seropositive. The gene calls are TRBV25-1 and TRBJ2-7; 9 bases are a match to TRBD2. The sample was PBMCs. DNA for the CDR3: TGTGCCAGCAGTACGGGGCGGGAGGGCCGTGAGCAGTACTTC. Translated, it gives CASSTGREGREQYF.